Following are 11 T cell receptor beta chains from one sample sequenced in a study of T-cell memory formation after mild COVID-19. From the 5' RACE reads, TCRdb called clonotypes with MiXCR, one entry per CDR3 protein. In the table there are fewer than 95,000 distinct CDR3 sequences, 13% of which are singletons. What was sequenced was PBMCs or a T cell subset sorted from them (not recorded which). The source is an adult woman who had mild COVID-19 (a few samples of this study predate the infection). Cell type and time point are not known.

This clonotype was seen only a few times. This chain connects TRBV12-3 or TRBV12-4 to TRBJ1-5; D not resolved. The CDR3 has 12 residues. The V end was cut by 6 bases, the J end by 2 bases, with 5 bases between. DNA of the CDR3: TGTGCCAGCAGCCCCGGCAATCAGCCCCAGCATTTT. This codes for CASSPGNQPQHF.

The genes are TRBV6-5 and TRBJ1-5, with D unclear. This CDR3 region has 14 residues. Germline V gene data show CDR1 as MNHEY and CDR2 as SVGAGI. Trimming removed 0 bases from V and 6 bases from J, with 9 bases in between. The CDR3 reads CASSYSQIRQPQHF. In DNA form, the CDR3 reads TGTGCCAGCAGTTACTCTCAGATCCGTCAGCCCCAGCATTTT.

The rearrangement links TRBV19 to TRBJ2-3, with 11 positions matching TRBD2. Per germline, CDR1 LNHDA and CDR2 SQIVND (reference sequence). The CDR3 contains 15 residues. The junction had 9 bases not matched to a gene; V was cut back by 8 bases and J by 5 bases. The CDR3 loop reads CASQLAGGSGDTQYF. CDR3 sequence (DNA): TGTGCCAGTCAGTTAGCGGGAGGGTCCGGAGATACGCAGTATTTT.

The chain recombines TRBV9 with TRBJ2-7; perhaps TRBD2 as D (6 bases). The CDR3 is 13 amino acids. V was clipped by 3 bases and J by 3 bases, with 10 bases between them. Germline CDR1 and CDR2: SGDLS and YYNGEE. The CDR3 protein is CASSGEEYYEQYF. The CDR3 bases are TGTGCCAGCAGCGGGGAGGAGTACTACGAGCAGTACTTC.

The chain carries TRBV4-3 and TRBJ2-3; 8 nucleotides agree with TRBD2. Germline V gene lookup returns CDR1 LGHNA and CDR2 YSLEER. The CDR3 is 16 residues long. V lost 4 bases to trimming and J lost 4 bases; unmatched junction nucleotides: 10. DNA of the CDR3: TGCGCCAGCAGCCCCAGCGGGAGTGGATCGGCAGATACGCAGTATTTT. It encodes CASSPSGSGSADTQYF.

The table lists this clonotype with a few counts. The V and J genes are TRBV27 and TRBJ2-1, with D uncertain. Germline-derived CDR1 and CDR2 are MNHEY and SMNVEV (reference sequence). Trimming pared 8 bases from V and 12 bases from J, leaving 11 bases between. The CDR3 extends over 10 amino acids. The CDR3 sequence: CASGPMVQFF. The CDR3 DNA is TGTGCCAGCGGGCCTATGGTGCAGTTCTTC.

This clonotype was seen a handful of times. The chain recombines TRBV5-1 with TRBJ2-7; 9 positions agree with TRBD2. Unmatched junction bases numbered 17, after V lost 3 bases and J lost 4 bases. Germline CDR1 reads SGHRS; CDR2 reads YFSETQ. The CDR3 runs to 18 residues. The CDR3 DNA sequence: TGCGCCAGCAGCTCCGCCGGCCGACTTGCGGGAGGGCAATACGAGCAGTACTTC. This translates into CASSSAGRLAGGQYEQYF. The full variable domain, its missing parts supplied by reference TRBV5-1 and TRBJ2-7, is KAGVTQTPRYLIKTRGQQVTLSCSPISGHRSVSWYQQTPGQGLQFLFEYFSETQRNKGNFPGRFSGRQFSNSRSEMNVSTLELGDSALYLCASSSAGRLAGGQYEQYFGPGTRLTVT.

This clonotype turned up a few times. V gene TRBV7-3 combines with J gene TRBJ2-1; D might be TRBD1 or TRBD2, each matching 5 bases. The germline V gene has CDR1 SGHTA and CDR2 FQGTGA. This CDR3 is built from 13 residues. Trimming stripped 5 bases from V and 8 bases from J, with 13 bases between. In nucleotides, the CDR3 is TGTGCCAGCAGCGTCGATCTGGGGGATGAGCAGTTCTTC. Translation gives CASSVDLGDEQFF.

The J gene is TRBJ2-2, the V gene TRBV5-1, with a weak D call TRBD2 (5 bases). This CDR3 is built from 15 residues. V was cut by 7 bases and J by 1 base, with 14 bases left in between. CDR1 is SGHRS and CDR2 is YFSETQ in the germline V gene. CDR3 loop: CASGGEAGNTGELFF. DNA for the CDR3: TGCGCCAGCGGAGGAGAGGCCGGGAACACCGGGGAGCTGTTTTTT. Using reference TRBV5-1 and TRBJ2-2 for the parts outside the CDR3, the full variable domain is KAGVTQTPRYLIKTRGQQVTLSCSPISGHRSVSWYQQTPGQGLQFLFEYFSETQRNKGNFPGRFSGRQFSNSRSEMNVSTLELGDSALYLCASGGEAGNTGELFFGEGSRLTVL.

This clonotype was seen repeatedly, ten times or more. The rearrangement links TRBV9 to TRBJ1-5; perhaps TRBD1 as D (5 bases). The germline V and J ends were trimmed by 0 bases and 8 bases, with 6 bases remaining between them. This CDR3 is built from 12 residues. Germline values: CDR1 SGDLS, CDR2 YYNGEE. CDR3 DNA sequence: TGTGCCAGCAGCGTAGGGGGGGAGCCCCAGCATTTT. Its translation: CASSVGGEPQHF.

This clonotype was recorded a few times. The chain links TRBV4-3 to TRBJ2-7; no firm D call. The germline V and J ends were trimmed by 2 bases and 4 bases, with 12 bases remaining between them. The length of the CDR3 is 14 residues. CDR1 LGHNA and CDR2 YSLEER come from the germline V gene. CDR3 sequence (DNA): TGCGCCAGCAGCCAATATTCGTCACAATACGAGCAGTACTTC. It specifies CASSQYSSQYEQYF.